The 21 T cell receptor beta chains in this list originate from one sample, sequenced in a study of cytomegalovirus exposure and HLA in healthy donors. In the PCR, 60 Vbeta and 13 Jbeta primers were used. Libraries were prepared by immunoSEQ multiplex PCR; TCRdb keeps only in-frame clonotypes and omits some of them. The table lists 100,000 to 150,000 clones, roughly 84% of them singletons. What was sequenced was PBMCs. The origin of the receptors is a girl aged 2-9 years in good health and CMV-seronegative.

V and J are TRBV7-3 and TRBJ2-1; 7 bases fit TRBD2. Trimming removed 0 bases from V and 2 bases from J; junction bases left unmatched: 4. This CDR3 comprises 16 residues. Germline CDR1 SGHTA, CDR2 FQGTGA. The CDR3 region is CASSLTLASPYNEQFF. As DNA, the CDR3 is TGTGCCAGCAGCTTAACACTAGCGAGCCCCTACAATGAGCAGTTCTTC. The full variable domain, in which reference TRBV7-3 and TRBJ2-1 provide the parts outside the CDR3, is GAGVSQTPSNKVTEKGKYVELRCDPISGHTALYWYRQSLGQGPEFLIYFQGTGAADDSGLPNDRFFAVRPEGSVSTLKIQRTERGDSAVYLCASSLTLASPYNEQFFGPGTRLTVL.

This chain joins TRBV4-2 and TRBJ1-1; 8 positions match TRBD1. Germline V gene sequence: CDR1 LGHNA, CDR2 YNFKEQ. This CDR3 region has 12 residues. The V segment lost 1 base and the J segment 8 bases; nucleotides outside the gene matches: 0. CDR3 loop: CASSQGTGEAFF. Here the CDR3 DNA reads TGTGCCAGCAGCCAAGGGACAGGGGAAGCTTTCTTT.

This clone was counted only a few times. The chain carries TRBV5-1 and TRBJ1-3; 9 positions match TRBD1. Germline V lookup: CDR1 SGHRS, CDR2 YFSETQ. The CDR3 is 14 residues long. V dropped 6 bases and J dropped 0; count of bases not matched to a gene: 1. CDR3 region: CASKQGASGNTIYF. CDR3 nucleotide sequence: TGCGCCAGCAAACAGGGGGCCTCTGGAAACACCATATATTTT.

This clone showed up just a few times. CDR3 in DNA: TGTGCCAGTAGTATTGTCCGACAGGGGGCGGTTGGACAGCCCCAGCATTTT. It codes for CASSIVRQGAVGQPQHF. The chain joins TRBV19 to TRBJ1-5, with 10 bases lining up with TRBD1. Trimming removed 3 bases from V and 7 bases from J; junction bases left unmatched: 12. The CDR3 spans 17 residues. From germline, CDR1 is LNHDA and CDR2 SQIVND (reference sequence).

The gene calls are TRBV28 and TRBJ1-5; TRBD1 matches 7 bases. V shed 5 bases and J 7 bases; nucleotides not matched to a gene: 8. This CDR3 is built from 14 residues. Looked up from germline, CDR1 is MDHEN and CDR2 is SYDVKM. The CDR3: CASSPQGNFQPQHF. CDR3 bases: TGTGCCAGCAGTCCACAGGGGAATTTCCAGCCCCAGCATTTT.

The chain combines TRBV4-2 with TRBJ2-1, with 12 nucleotides matching TRBD2. CDR1 is LGHNA and CDR2 is YNFKEQ in the germline V gene. Unmatched junction bases numbered 6, after V lost 0 bases and J lost 9 bases. The CDR3 has 16 residues. The CDR3 is CASSQDPSGGAGEQFF. DNA for the CDR3: TGTGCCAGCAGCCAAGATCCTAGCGGGGGGGCCGGTGAGCAGTTCTTC.

CDR3 DNA: TGTGCCAGCAGTCTTCTTCGACAGGTTGAAGCTTTCTTT. The encoded protein is CASSLLRQVEAFF. The chain combines TRBV6-6 with TRBJ1-1, with D maybe TRBD1 (6 bases). Germline CDR1 and CDR2: MNHNY and SVGAGI (reference sequence). Trimming removed 5 bases from V and 7 bases from J, with 14 bases in between. CDR3 length: 13 residues.

V and J are TRBV20-1 and TRBJ1-1, with a tentative D call TRBD1 (5 bases). Germline V gene lookup returns CDR1 DFQATT and CDR2 SNEGSKA (reference sequence). The CDR3 extends over 11 amino acids. Trimming took 3 bases from V and 7 from J, leaving 9 bases between them. As DNA, the CDR3 is TGCAGTGCTAGGGGGCGGGGTGAAGCTTTCTTT. It is translated as CSARGRGEAFF.

The chain links TRBV28 to TRBJ1-5; D is perhaps TRBD1 (5 bases). V was pared by 3 bases and J by 2 bases, with 14 bases between. Germline CDR1 and CDR2: MDHEN and SYDVKM. The CDR3 contains 16 residues. The CDR3 DNA reads TGTGCCAGCAGTTTTATCGCCCCGGGGGGCAATCAGCCCCAGCATTTT. Translation: CASSFIAPGGNQPQHF.

The chain couples TRBV28 to TRBJ2-2; D possibly corresponds to TRBD1 (6 bases). V lost 6 bases to trimming and J lost 1 base, with 9 bases between them. The CDR3 covers 14 residues. Germline CDR1 is MDHEN and CDR2 is SYDVKM. The CDR3 DNA follows: TGTGCCAGCAGCACCAGGGGGAACACCGGGGAGCTGTTTTTT. Its protein product is CASSTRGNTGELFF.

The chain employs TRBV28 and TRBJ1-2; possibly TRBD1 for D (5 bases). Germline loops: CDR1 MDHEN, CDR2 SYDVKM. This CDR3 has 14 amino acids. V was cut by 4 bases and J by 4 bases, with 13 bases left in between. CDR3 nucleotide sequence: TGTGCCAGCAGTTGGGTCGGGGGGGGCTATGGCTACACCTTC. Translating gives CASSWVGGGYGYTF.

This clone is a singleton in its sample. The chain links TRBV30 to TRBJ2-3, with D possibly being TRBD1 (5 bases). The CDR3 consists of 20 residues. V was clipped by 0 bases and J by 0 bases, with 25 bases between them. Germline V gives CDR1 GTSNPN, CDR2 SVGIG (reference sequence). The CDR3 DNA is TGTGCCTGGAGTGTAGGGGATTGGGTCCTCATCAACCAAAGCACAGATACGCAGTATTTT. It codes for CAWSVGDWVLINQSTDTQYF.

This chain links TRBV5-1 with TRBJ2-2, with 7 bases that match TRBD1. The J segment lost 2 bases and the V segment lost 4 bases, leaving 8 bases of the junction unmatched. The germline CDR1 and CDR2 sequences are SGHRS and YFSETQ. This CDR3 is built from 16 residues. The chain's CDR3 is CASSQKGQLNTGELFF. CDR3 nucleotide sequence: TGCGCCAGCAGCCAAAAGGGACAGCTCAACACCGGGGAGCTGTTTTTT.

The V gene is TRBV7-9, the J gene TRBJ2-7; D ambiguous. Germline V lookup: CDR1 SEHNR, CDR2 FQNEAQ (reference sequence). This CDR3 is 12 amino acids long. V was shortened by 5 bases and J by 4 bases, with 9 bases between the two germline ends. This chain's CDR3 is CASSEVAYEQYF. The CDR3 DNA reads as TGTGCCAGCAGCGAGGTGGCTTACGAGCAGTACTTC. Based on the CDR3 plus reference TRBV7-9 and TRBJ2-7, the full variable domain is DTGVSQNPRHKITKRGQNVTFRCDPISEHNRLYWYRQTLGQGPEFLTYFQNEAQLEKSRLLSDRFSAERPKGSFSTLEIQRTEQGDSAMYLCASSEVAYEQYFGPGTRLTVT.

Only a few counts were recorded for this clone. V usage is TRBV6-1 and J usage is TRBJ1-4, with 10 bases aligning to TRBD1. Germline lookup yields CDR1 MNHNS and CDR2 SASEGT. Trimming took 6 bases from V and 4 from J; bases not matched to a gene: 8. The CDR3 sequence is 16 residues long. In nucleotides, the CDR3 is TGTGCCAGCAGAGAAAGACAGGGGGCGAGTAATGAAAAACTGTTTTTT. Protein sequence: CASRERQGASNEKLFF.

The rearrangement uses TRBV6-5 and TRBJ2-5; 10 nucleotides agree with TRBD2. With V trimmed by 8 bases and J by 5 bases, 8 bases remained unmatched. The CDR3 has 14 residues. CDR1 MNHEY and CDR2 SVGAGI come from the germline V gene. CDR3 protein: CASRAGGLGETQYF. CDR3 in DNA: TGTGCCAGCCGAGCGGGAGGGCTGGGTGAGACCCAGTACTTC.

This chain uses TRBV5-1 with TRBJ2-3; 9 bases align to TRBD2. Per germline, CDR1 SGHRS and CDR2 YFSETQ. With 4 bases clipped from V and 3 bases from J, the junction kept 9 bases outside the gene matches. The CDR3 has 16 residues. CDR3 coding DNA: TGCGCCAGCAGCGCGGGGGGGAGCCTAAGGACAGATACGCAGTATTTT. This encodes CASSAGGSLRTDTQYF.

The chain has TRBV4-1 and TRBJ2-7; 7 bases are shared with TRBD1. Germline-derived CDR1 and CDR2 are MGHRA and YSYEKL. Trimming at V came to 4 bases and at J to 0 bases, leaving 9 bases not matched to a gene. This CDR3 region has 16 residues. The CDR3 sequence is CASSRVPGTASYEQYF. The DNA for the CDR3 is TGCGCCAGCAGCCGCGTCCCTGGGACAGCCTCCTACGAGCAGTACTTC.

This clone was counted only a few times. The chain recombines TRBV30 with TRBJ1-4; no firm D call. V lost 3 bases and J 7 bases, leaving 9 bases between the germline ends. This CDR3 is built from 12 residues. CDR1 is GTSNPN, CDR2 SVGIG, per germline (reference sequence). In DNA form, the CDR3 reads TGTGCCTGGAGCCCGTATGTTGAAAAACTGTTTTTT. Translated, it gives CAWSPYVEKLFF.

This clone has a handful of counts. The chain joins TRBV30 to TRBJ1-2; 10 bases are a match to TRBD1. V shed 7 bases, J shed 7 bases, and the junction held 9 bases outside the gene matches. Germline loops: CDR1 GTSNPN, CDR2 SVGIG (reference sequence). The CDR3 runs to 13 residues. The CDR3 DNA sequence: TGTGCCTTAAAGGACAGGGGGAGAGGTGGCTACACCTTC. It is translated as CALKDRGRGGYTF.

The rearrangement uses TRBV21-1 and TRBJ2-2; the table's D call, TRBD1, has no DNA check behind it. TRBV21-1 is termed a pseudogene. The CDR3 contains 14 residues. CDR3 residues: CASSWGPISGELFF. The CDR3 nucleotides read TGTGCCAGCAGCTGGGGGCCGATCTCCGGGGAGCTGTTTTTT.